This T cell receptor beta chain was identified during a study of control samples from healthy donors and cancer patients. V was trimmed by 5 bases and J by 7 bases, leaving 14 bases between them. The germline V gene encodes CDR1 MDHEN and CDR2 SYDVKM. The CDR3 has 13 amino acids. Data came from immunoSEQ multiplex PCR; TCRdb stores just in-frame clones and leaves some out. The sample has roughly 32,000 clones; about 85% are singletons. The source is a middle-aged woman with lung cancer. Material: PBMCs. The V call is TRBV28, the J call TRBJ1-2; a weak D match, TRBD1 (5 bases). Written as DNA, the CDR3 is TGTGCCAGCAGTCCTCCAGGGACCGGTGGCTACACCTTC. This gives the protein CASSPPGTGGYTF.